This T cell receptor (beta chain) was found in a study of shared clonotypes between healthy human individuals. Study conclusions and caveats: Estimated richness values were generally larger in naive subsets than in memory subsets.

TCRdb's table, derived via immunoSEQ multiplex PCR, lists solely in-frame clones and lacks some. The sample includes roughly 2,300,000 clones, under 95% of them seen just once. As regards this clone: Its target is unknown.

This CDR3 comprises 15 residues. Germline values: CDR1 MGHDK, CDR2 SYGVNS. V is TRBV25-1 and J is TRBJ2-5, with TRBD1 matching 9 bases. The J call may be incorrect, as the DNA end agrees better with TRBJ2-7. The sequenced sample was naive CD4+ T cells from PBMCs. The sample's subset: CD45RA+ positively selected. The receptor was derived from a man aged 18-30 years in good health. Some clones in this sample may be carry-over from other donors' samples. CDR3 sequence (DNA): TGTGCCAGCAGTGGGTTGGACAGGGGAGGCCACGAGCAGTACTTC. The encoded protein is CASSGLDRGGHEQYF.